These 23 T cell receptor beta chains were sequenced from one sample in a study of T cell changes during pregnancy in multiple sclerosis. Measured with immunoSEQ multiplex PCR; TCRdb has only the in-frame clones, and not every one. The repertoire holds some 37,000 clones, around 90% seen once, with 0.37% in the top ten. Sequencing was performed on CD4+ T cells from peripheral blood mononuclear cells, taken after pregnancy. These receptors were collected from a female donor in good health, enrolled as a control in a pregnancy study.

The CDR3 DNA reads as TGTGCCAGCAGCTTAGCCTATGGAGACTCCTACGAGCAGTACTTC. It translates to CASSLAYGDSYEQYF. The chain combines TRBV7-6 with TRBJ2-7; D is unresolved. Deletions cut 0 bases from V and 0 bases from J, with 9 bases between. CDR3 length: 15 amino acids. Germline V lookup: CDR1 SGHVS, CDR2 FNYEAQ.

V usage is TRBV7-8 and J usage is TRBJ2-7; no clear D gene. CDR3 length equals 14 residues. Germline CDR1 SGHVS, CDR2 FQNEAQ. V gave up 0 bases and J gave up 2 bases, with 8 bases separating them. The CDR3 coding sequence is TGTGCCAGCAGCTTAGCTTCCCAGACCTACGAGCAGTACTTC. It is translated as CASSLASQTYEQYF.

This chain connects TRBV7-8 to TRBJ2-1; 7 bases line up with TRBD1. Germline CDR1 and CDR2: SGHVS and FQNEAQ. This CDR3 has 13 residues. V lost 11 bases to trimming and J lost 8 bases; unmatched junction nucleotides: 12. The CDR3 DNA sequence: TGTGCCCCACCGGGACAGATAAAGGATGAGCAGTTCTTC. This gives the protein CAPPGQIKDEQFF.

The chain is built from TRBV5-6 and TRBJ2-1; D is possibly TRBD2 (5 bases). The germline V gene encodes CDR1 SGHDT and CDR2 YYEEEE. CDR3 length equals 14 residues. Trimming took 2 bases from V and 7 from J, leaving 13 bases between them. This CDR3 reads CASSLGYEGNEQFF. DNA for the CDR3: TGTGCCAGCAGCTTAGGGTACGAGGGAAATGAGCAGTTCTTC.

The chain recombines TRBV6-5 with TRBJ2-7; 8 bases line up with TRBD2. In germline, CDR1 is MNHEY, CDR2 SVGAGI. With V trimmed by 4 bases and J by 1 base, 6 bases remained unmatched. There are 15 residues in the CDR3. The CDR3 DNA follows: TGTGCCAGCAGTTCTAAGCGGGGGACTTCCTACGAGCAGTACTTC. Its translation: CASSSKRGTSYEQYF.

In this sample, this clone turned up once. J is TRBJ2-7 and V is TRBV19; 15 positions agree with TRBD2. Germline values: CDR1 LNHDA, CDR2 SQIVND (reference sequence). There are 18 residues in the CDR3. Trimming took 4 bases from V and 1 from J; bases not matched to a gene: 8. The CDR3 loop is CASSRPGLAGGSSYEQYF. Written as DNA, the CDR3 is TGTGCCAGTAGTAGGCCGGGACTAGCGGGAGGAAGTTCCTACGAGCAGTACTTC.

V gene TRBV18 combines with J gene TRBJ2-5, with 10 bases matching TRBD2. The CDR3 is 16 residues long. The V segment lost 3 bases and the J segment 2 bases; nucleotides outside the gene matches: 6. Germline values: CDR1 KGHSH, CDR2 LQKENI. The CDR3 loop is CASSPAGTSVQETQYF. The CDR3 region has the DNA TGTGCCAGCTCACCGGCCGGGACTAGCGTACAAGAGACCCAGTACTTC.

The V gene is TRBV5-1, the J gene TRBJ2-3; 7 bases align to TRBD1. CDR1 and CDR2 (germline): SGHRS, YFSETQ. CDR3 length equals 14 residues. Trimming removed 3 bases from V and 2 bases from J; junction bases left unmatched: 3. CDR3 nucleotide sequence: TGCGCCAGCAGCTCACAGGGGCTCACAGATACGCAGTATTTT. Protein product: CASSSQGLTDTQYF.

The CDR3: CSVGQGRGAFF. The CDR3 DNA follows: TGCAGTGTGGGACAGGGTCGAGGAGCTTTCTTT. The chain couples TRBV20-1 to TRBJ1-1, with TRBD1 matching over 9 bases. The CDR3 has 11 residues. V lost 7 bases and J lost 10; bases outside the gene matches: 7. CDR1 is DFQATT and CDR2 is SNEGSKA in the germline V gene (reference sequence).

The J gene is TRBJ1-2, the V gene TRBV18; 10 bases are shared with TRBD1. V was pared by 6 bases and J by 6 bases, with 16 bases of the junction left unmatched. This CDR3 region has 17 residues. The V gene's germline CDR1 is KGHSH and CDR2 LQKENI. CDR3 amino acids: CASSSDVPGQGTDGYTF. DNA of the CDR3: TGTGCCAGCTCTTCCGATGTTCCGGGACAGGGGACCGATGGCTACACCTTC.

This rearrangement joins TRBV6-5 to TRBJ1-1; 12 nucleotides match TRBD1. The CDR3 consists of 16 residues. The germline V gene encodes CDR1 MNHEY and CDR2 SVGAGI. J was trimmed by 8 bases and V by 0 bases; bases with no gene match: 7. In DNA form, the CDR3 reads TGTGCCAGCAGTTACTCTATGGGACAGGGGGCTGTAGAAGCTTTCTTT. Its translation: CASSYSMGQGAVEAFF.

In its sample, this clone was seen a few times. This chain connects TRBV6-5 to TRBJ2-1, with a weak D call TRBD2 (5 bases). V was clipped by 3 bases and J by 4 bases, with 10 bases between them. The CDR3 is made up of 14 amino acids. Germline CDR1 reads MNHEY; CDR2 reads SVGAGI. The CDR3 region has the DNA TGTGCCAGCAGTTATTCGCGGGTATACAATGAGCAGTTCTTC. It yields the protein CASSYSRVYNEQFF.

V gene TRBV5-4 combines with J gene TRBJ1-2, with unresolved D. The ends were cut back, 0 bases at V and 6 bases at J, with 9 bases in the middle. This CDR3 has 13 amino acids. CDR1 SGHNT and CDR2 YYREEE come from the germline V gene (reference sequence). The CDR3 protein is CASSLVMSDGYTF. In DNA, the CDR3 is TGTGCCAGCAGCTTGGTGATGTCGGATGGCTACACCTTC. The variable domain in full, with the rest retrieved from reference TRBV5-4 and TRBJ1-2, is ETGVTQSPTHLIKTRGQQVTLRCSSQSGHNTVSWYQQALGQGPQFIFQYYREEENGRGNFPPRFSGLQFPNYSSELNVNALELDDSALYLCASSLVMSDGYTFGSGTRLTVV.

This clone came up once. This chain links TRBV2 with TRBJ1-1, with 8 bases lining up with TRBD1. The CDR3 covers 13 residues. CDR1 is SNHLY and CDR2 is FYNNEI in the germline V gene. Unmatched junction bases numbered 9, after V lost 10 bases and J lost 5 bases. The CDR3 DNA reads TGTGCCACGCGACAGGGGATGAGAACTGAAGCTTTCTTT. This translates into CATRQGMRTEAFF.

V gene TRBV5-1 combines with J gene TRBJ2-1; D might be TRBD2 (6 bases). The CDR3 covers 17 residues. Deletions cut 4 bases from V and 0 bases from J, with 17 bases between. Looked up from germline, CDR1 is SGHRS and CDR2 is YFSETQ. This CDR3 is CASSPGLRPSSYNEQFF. The CDR3 coding sequence is TGCGCCAGCAGCCCGGGACTCCGTCCAAGCTCCTACAATGAGCAGTTCTTC.

In this sample, this clone turned up once. J is TRBJ1-1 and V is TRBV5-1; 12 nucleotides agree with TRBD1. With 1 base clipped from V and 0 bases from J, the junction kept 16 bases outside the gene matches. The CDR3 length is 21 residues. Germline-derived CDR1 and CDR2 are SGHRS and YFSETQ. The CDR3 DNA follows: TGCGCCAGCAGCTTGTGGGGGAAATGGGACAGGGGGCTTTCGGTGAACACTGAAGCTTTCTTT. Translated: CASSLWGKWDRGLSVNTEAFF. The whole variable domain, remainder taken from reference TRBV5-1 and TRBJ1-1, is KAGVTQTPRYLIKTRGQQVTLSCSPISGHRSVSWYQQTPGQGLQFLFEYFSETQRNKGNFPGRFSGRQFSNSRSEMNVSTLELGDSALYLCASSLWGKWDRGLSVNTEAFFGQGTRLTVV.

This clone has just a few counts. Distinct nucleotide sequences in the sample also encode this CDR3. This chain connects TRBV13 to TRBJ2-7, with TRBD2 as a possible D gene (6 bases). Germline V lookup: CDR1 PRHDT, CDR2 FYEKMQ (reference sequence). The CDR3 has 14 amino acids. V was trimmed by 5 bases and J by 1 base, leaving 12 bases between them. CDR3 amino acids: CASSLPGGSYEQYF. CDR3 coding DNA: TGTGCCAGCAGCCTCCCCGGGGGTTCCTACGAGCAGTACTTC.

The chain carries TRBV7-2 and TRBJ2-2; D perhaps matches TRBD1 (5 bases). Germline CDR1 and CDR2: SGHTA and FQGNSA. This CDR3 is built from 16 residues. The ends were cut back, 8 bases at V and 3 bases at J, with 19 bases in the middle. Here the CDR3 DNA reads TGTGCCAGCGGGGCGGTCCAACTCTGGGACACCGGGGAGCTGTTTTTT. Translating it yields CASGAVQLWDTGELFF.

This clone was seen once. V is TRBV19 and J is TRBJ1-2, with TRBD1 identical over 8 bases. Trimming at V came to 10 bases and at J to 3 bases, leaving 13 bases not matched to a gene. The germline V gene encodes CDR1 LNHDA and CDR2 SQIVND (reference sequence). This CDR3 region has 15 residues. The CDR3 reads CATKSDRAGDYGYTF. The DNA of the CDR3 is TGTGCCACCAAATCGGACAGGGCTGGAGACTATGGCTACACCTTC.

Turning to this clone: Within the sample, other DNA sequences also encode this same CDR3. The chain links TRBV18 to TRBJ2-1; 7 nucleotides match TRBD1. CDR3 length: 14 amino acids. The germline CDR1 and CDR2 sequences are KGHSH and LQKENI. The junction had 2 bases not matched to a gene; V was cut back by 2 bases and J by 4 bases. The CDR3 sequence is CASSPTTGYNEQFF. In DNA form, the CDR3 reads TGTGCCAGCTCACCAACGACAGGGTACAATGAGCAGTTCTTC.

This clone was seen only once. The rearrangement uses TRBV5-6 and TRBJ2-2; possibly TRBD1 for D (5 bases). V lost 2 bases to trimming and J lost 2 bases, with 10 bases between them. This CDR3 is built from 15 residues. Germline lookup yields CDR1 SGHDT and CDR2 YYEEEE. The CDR3 nucleotides are TGTGCCAGCAGCTTCGGGCAGGGAAACACCGGGGAGCTGTTTTTT. This codes for CASSFGQGNTGELFF. Based on the CDR3 plus reference TRBV5-6 and TRBJ2-2, the full variable domain is DAGVTQSPTHLIKTRGQQVTLRCSPKSGHDTVSWYQQALGQGPQFIFQYYEEEERQRGNFPDRFSGHQFPNYSSELNVNALLLGDSALYLCASSFGQGNTGELFFGEGSRLTVL.

The gene calls are TRBV5-6 and TRBJ1-6; no definite D call. The CDR3 extends over 11 amino acids. Looked up from germline, CDR1 is SGHDT and CDR2 is YYEEEE. Trimming pared 7 bases from V and 7 bases from J, leaving 6 bases between. Here the CDR3 DNA reads TGTGCCAGCGGCCGCAATTCACCCCTCCACTTT. Protein: CASGRNSPLHF. Together with reference TRBV5-6 and TRBJ1-6, the CDR3 gives the full variable domain: DAGVTQSPTHLIKTRGQQVTLRCSPKSGHDTVSWYQQALGQGPQFIFQYYEEEERQRGNFPDRFSGHQFPNYSSELNVNALLLGDSALYLCASGRNSPLHFGNGTRLTVT.

V usage is TRBV30 and J usage is TRBJ2-5, with 8 positions matching TRBD1. The CDR3 is made up of 13 amino acids. The V segment lost 3 bases and the J segment 5 bases; nucleotides outside the gene matches: 5. Germline V CDR1 and CDR2: GTSNPN, SVGIG (reference sequence). Here the CDR3 reads CAWSGQGGETQYF. The CDR3, as DNA: TGTGCCTGGAGCGGACAGGGCGGGGAGACCCAGTACTTC. Together with reference TRBV30 and TRBJ2-5, the CDR3 gives the full variable domain: SQTIHQWPATLVQPVGSPLSLECTVEGTSNPNLYWYRQAAGRGLQLLFYSVGIGQISSEVPQNLSASRPQDRQFILSSKKLLLSDSGFYLCAWSGQGGETQYFGPGTRLLVL.